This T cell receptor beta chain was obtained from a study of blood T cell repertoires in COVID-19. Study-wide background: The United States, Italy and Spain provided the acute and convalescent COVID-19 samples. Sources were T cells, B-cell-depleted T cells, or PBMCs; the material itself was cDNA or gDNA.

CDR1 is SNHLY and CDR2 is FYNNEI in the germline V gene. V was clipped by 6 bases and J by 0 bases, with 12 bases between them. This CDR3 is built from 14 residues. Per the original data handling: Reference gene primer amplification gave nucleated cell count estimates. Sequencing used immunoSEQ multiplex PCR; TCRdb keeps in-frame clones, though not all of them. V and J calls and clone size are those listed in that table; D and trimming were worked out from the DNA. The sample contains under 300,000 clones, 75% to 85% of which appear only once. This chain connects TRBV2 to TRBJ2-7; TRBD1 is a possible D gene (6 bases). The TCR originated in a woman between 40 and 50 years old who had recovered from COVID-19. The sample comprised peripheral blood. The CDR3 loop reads CASRRDRFSYEQYF. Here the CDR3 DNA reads TGTGCCAGCAGGAGAGACAGGTTCTCCTACGAGCAGTACTTC.